This TCR beta chain was obtained from a study of multiple sclerosis patients with progressive multifocal leukoencephalopathy. Findings of the study overall: Before and during natalizumab, the clones expanded at PML already existed. In most PML patients, TRB repertoires appeared less diverse by entropy.

The CDR3 sequence is 15 residues long. Germline assignment: CDR1 KGHSH and CDR2 LQKENI. J lost 7 bases, V lost 3 bases, and 3 bases had no gene match. Sequencing used immunoSEQ multiplex PCR; TCRdb keeps in-frame clones, though not all of them. Among roughly 32,000 clones listed, over 80% were seen once. Time point in this sample: time of PML onset. About this clone: Antigen: not known.

Sequenced material: PBMCs, taken from a patient treated with natalizumab. The TCR originated in a woman between 40 and 50 years old with progressive multifocal leukoencephalopathy. The rearrangement joins TRBV18 to TRBJ1-6; 10 nucleotides match TRBD1. DNA for the CDR3: TGTGCCAGCTCACCGACAGGGGGCCTAAATTCACCCCTCCACTTT. Its protein is CASSPTGGLNSPLHF.